The 9 T cell receptor beta chains in this list originate from one sample, sequenced in a study of T cell responses to AZD1222 COVID-19 vaccine. Assay used: immunoSEQ multiplex PCR; TCRdb lists only in-frame clones, some missing. The sample has roughly 70,000 clones; 85% are singletons. The material sequenced was peripheral blood, taken on day 0 of AZD1222 vaccination. The receptors shown here come from an adult in good health.

This chain joins TRBV2 and TRBJ2-2, with 12 bases fitting TRBD2. The CDR3 has 17 residues. V lost 6 bases and J lost 2; bases outside the gene matches: 7. Germline V gives CDR1 SNHLY, CDR2 FYNNEI. The CDR3 protein is CASSRKLAGGNTGELFF. DNA for the CDR3: TGTGCCAGCAGCCGAAAACTAGCGGGGGGTAACACCGGGGAGCTGTTTTTT. Complete variable domain (other parts from reference TRBV2 and TRBJ2-2): EPEVTQTPSHQVTQMGQEVILRCVPISNHLYFYWYRQILGQKVEFLVSFYNNEISEKSEIFDDQFSVERPDGSNFTLKIRSTKLEDSAMYFCASSRKLAGGNTGELFFGEGSRLTVL.

The J gene is TRBJ2-5, the V gene TRBV19; D ambiguous. The CDR3 length is 14 residues. V was trimmed by 5 bases and J by 0 bases, leaving 10 bases between them. Per germline, CDR1 LNHDA and CDR2 SQIVND (reference sequence). The CDR3 DNA follows: TGTGCCAGTAGTGAAAGCAGCTACCAAGAGACCCAGTACTTC. Translation gives CASSESSYQETQYF.

This sequence joins TRBV5-6 and TRBJ1-1, with a possible D match to TRBD1 (5 bases). CDR1 and CDR2 (germline): SGHDT, YYEEEE. Trimming shortened V by 3 bases and J by 1 base, and 7 bases separated the two germline ends. This CDR3 has 13 residues. CDR3 DNA sequence: TGTGCCAGCAGCTCCGGACAGAACACTGAAGCTTTCTTT. Its translation: CASSSGQNTEAFF. Complete variable domain (other parts from reference TRBV5-6 and TRBJ1-1): DAGVTQSPTHLIKTRGQQVTLRCSPKSGHDTVSWYQQALGQGPQFIFQYYEEEERQRGNFPDRFSGHQFPNYSSELNVNALLLGDSALYLCASSSGQNTEAFFGQGTRLTVV.

The V and J genes are TRBV9 and TRBJ2-6; no reliable D call. The CDR3 loop spans 13 amino acids. V lost 3 bases, J lost 0 bases, and 1 base lay in between. CDR1 is SGDLS, CDR2 YYNGEE, per germline. The CDR3 here is CASSDSGANVLTF. The CDR3 region has the DNA TGTGCCAGCAGCGACTCTGGGGCCAACGTCCTGACTTTC.

The chain couples TRBV6-2 or TRBV6-3 to TRBJ1-5; D might be TRBD1 (5 bases). Germline V gene lookup returns CDR1 MNHEY and CDR2 SVGEGT. Trimming left V 4 bases short and J 2 bases short, with 12 bases between. This CDR3 region has 15 residues. Here the CDR3 DNA reads TGTGCCAGCAGTTCCCCTGGGGCGGGCAATCAGCCCCAGCATTTT. It translates to CASSSPGAGNQPQHF.

This sequence joins TRBV1 and TRBJ1-2; the D segment call TRBD1 is taken from the table without a DNA check. TRBV1 is a recognized pseudogene. The CDR3 is 14 residues long. The CDR3 DNA reads TGCACCAGCAGCCAAGGGGACAGGTCCTATGGCTACACCTTC. Residues: CTSSQGDRSYGYTF.

The chain carries TRBV3-1 (or the pseudogene TRBV3-2) and TRBJ1-3, with a weak D call TRBD1 (5 bases). Trimming left V 3 bases short and J 4 bases short, with 16 bases between. Germline CDR1 LGHDT, CDR2 YNNKEL (reference sequence). The CDR3 loop spans 16 amino acids. The CDR3, as DNA: TGTGCCAGCAGCCAGCGCCCGGTCGGGGCCGGAAACACCATATATTTT. Protein sequence: CASSQRPVGAGNTIYF.

The chain carries TRBV12-3 or TRBV12-4 and TRBJ1-5; D call uncertain. This CDR3 spans 13 amino acids. V gave up 3 bases and J gave up 6 bases, with 9 bases separating them. The DNA for the CDR3 is TGTGCCAGCAGTTTTTCTACTCGTCAGCCCCAGCATTTT. Its protein product is CASSFSTRQPQHF.

The chain is built from TRBV19 and TRBJ2-3; D possibly corresponds to TRBD2 (5 bases). There are 15 residues in the CDR3. Between the trimmed V and J ends, which lost 4 bases and 1 base, there was a span of 12 bases. Germline values: CDR1 LNHDA, CDR2 SQIVND (reference sequence). This chain's CDR3 is CASSTDSRGTDTQYF. The CDR3 nucleotides read TGTGCCAGTAGTACGGACTCCCGCGGCACAGATACGCAGTATTTT.